This entry describes one TCR beta chain. These data belong to a study of T cell changes during pregnancy in multiple sclerosis. V dropped 2 bases and J dropped 7 bases, with 12 bases sitting between them. The CDR3 extends over 13 amino acids. Per the germline V gene, CDR1 is GTSNPN and CDR2 is SVGIG (reference sequence). Sequencing was performed with immunoSEQ multiplex PCR; in TCRdb, only in-frame clones are kept and a portion is missing. The sample carries around 63,000 clones, approximately 90% recorded once. This chain joins TRBV30 and TRBJ1-5, with a weak D call TRBD1 (5 bases). The TCR sequence derives from a female donor with multiple sclerosis, enrolled in a pregnancy study. The sequences come from peripheral blood, collected after pregnancy. CDR3 sequence reads: CAWSFGGEQPQHF. The DNA for the CDR3 is TGTGCCTGGAGTTTCGGGGGAGAGCAGCCCCAGCATTTT.